The source of this T cell receptor (beta chain) is a study of cytomegalovirus exposure and HLA in healthy donors. Study background: Out of approximately 170 million T cells, an earlier analysis found some 110 million unique TCR beta sequences in total.

Researchers ran the PCR with 60 Vbeta and 13 Jbeta primers. Here immunoSEQ multiplex PCR was the method, and the copy in TCRdb shows in-frame clones only, minus some. The repertoire holds some 120,000 clones, with about two thirds as singletons. Trimming removed 6 bases from V and 1 base from J; junction bases left unmatched: 8. Germline V gene sequence: CDR1 MNHNS, CDR2 SASEGT. The CDR3 has 15 amino acids. This clone was observed a handful of times. Its antigen is not known. Study outcomes and limitations: Later on, a genetic analysis was performed. It linked a missense variant in DCLRE1C with V- and J-gene trimming of TCR beta. Using the classifier, cytomegalovirus status was reportedly diagnosed with high specificity and sensitivity. DRB1 showed the most TCR associations and HLA-C the fewest in a later analysis, as rates varied by HLA locus.

The sequence was collected from a man between 25 and 39 years old in good health and CMV-seropositive. The chain employs TRBV6-1 and TRBJ2-7; 8 bases agree with TRBD1. The source material was PBMCs. This CDR3 reads CASRLGQGRSYEQYF. The DNA for the CDR3 is TGTGCCAGCAGATTAGGACAGGGAAGATCCTACGAGCAGTACTTC.